This T cell receptor (beta chain) originates from a study of blood T cell repertoires in COVID-19. Looking at the study overall: Sample material is recorded as cDNA or gDNA derived from T cells, B-cell-depleted T cells, or PBMCs.

In the source study's methods: Scientists estimated how many nucleated cells there were by amplifying reference gene primers. The repertoire was sequenced with immunoSEQ multiplex PCR; TCRdb's copy has only in-frame clones and lacks some. V, J and clone size derive from that table, while D and trimming were established from the DNA sequence. The data show fewer than 200,000 clones, over 60% seen once. The sequenced sample consisted of peripheral blood. The receptor's source is a woman older than 75 with acute or convalescent COVID-19.

CDR3 region: CASRDGGFGNTIYF. The CDR3 DNA reads as TGTGCCAGCAGGGACGGGGGTTTTGGAAACACCATATATTTT. The chain has TRBV27 and TRBJ1-3; a possible D gene is TRBD1 (5 bases). The V gene lost 6 bases and the J gene lost 3 bases, with 12 bases spanning the gap. This CDR3 comprises 14 residues. Germline V CDR1 and CDR2: MNHEY, SMNVEV (reference sequence).